This T cell receptor beta chain is drawn from a study of CD4 T cell repertoires in COVID-19. Study observations and caveats: Several top expanded SARS-CoV-2-reactive clonotypes were shared by two or three memory subsets. Between about 6 and 28% of SARS-CoV-2 clonotypes also appeared in SARS-CoV and/or HKU1 spike cultures.

Note on this clone: The antigen is undetermined.

Sequencing was performed with immunoSEQ multiplex PCR; in TCRdb, only in-frame clones are kept and a portion is missing. Altogether approximately 75,000 clones are present, 80% to 90% being singletons, with the ten largest covering 0.45% to 0.7%. CDR1 is LNHDA and CDR2 is SQIVND in the germline V gene (reference sequence). The CDR3 loop spans 14 amino acids. V was clipped by 5 bases and J by 3 bases; unmatched bases: 4. The sample consisted of CD4+ T cells from peripheral blood, taken after recovery from COVID-19. The sequence was collected from a human donor who had COVID-19. The chain uses TRBV19 and TRBJ2-3, with 8 positions matching TRBD1. The CDR3 DNA follows: TGTGCCAGTAGTGCCCGGACAGGGACAGATACGCAGTATTTT. It translates to CASSARTGTDTQYF.